Each of the 31 T cell receptor beta chains below was sequenced from the same sample in a study of blood T cell repertoires in COVID-19. Generated by immunoSEQ multiplex PCR, the TCRdb table keeps only in-frame clones and is missing some. In the table there are roughly 260,000 clones, 80% to 90% of which are singletons. Sequencing input: peripheral blood. These receptors originate from a woman aged 50 to 60 with acute or convalescent COVID-19.

This clone was seen a single time. This rearrangement joins TRBV24-1 to TRBJ1-2, with 7 bases fitting TRBD1. CDR3 length: 17 amino acids. The germline gives CDR1 KGHDR, CDR2 SFDVKD. The junction had 11 bases not matched to a gene; V was cut back by 2 bases and J by 3 bases. The DNA of the CDR3 is TGTGCCACCAGTGATTCAATCAGGGGGAGCATGGACTATGGCTACACCTTC. Translated, it gives CATSDSIRGSMDYGYTF.

The CDR3 region is CASSYPDRGKSYEQYF. The DNA of the CDR3 is TGTGCCAGCAGCTACCCGGACAGGGGGAAATCCTACGAGCAGTACTTC. The rearrangement uses TRBV5-4 and TRBJ2-7; TRBD1 matches 10 bases. CDR3 length: 16 amino acids. With 3 bases clipped from V and 1 base from J, the junction kept 7 bases outside the gene matches. The germline V gene has CDR1 SGHNT and CDR2 YYREEE (reference sequence).

V and J are TRBV28 and TRBJ2-3; D possibly corresponds to TRBD2 (5 bases). The CDR3 is 16 amino acids. Germline CDR1 MDHEN, CDR2 SYDVKM. The germline V and J ends were trimmed by 3 bases and 0 bases, with 13 bases remaining between them. The CDR3 loop reads CASSFRGATSTDTQYF. In DNA, the CDR3 is TGTGCCAGCAGTTTCCGGGGAGCGACTAGCACAGATACGCAGTATTTT.

The chain links TRBV7-8 to TRBJ2-1; 7 bases align to TRBD2. J gave up 6 bases and V 5 bases, and 10 bases lay outside the gene matches. Germline V gene data show CDR1 as SGHVS and CDR2 as FQNEAQ. The CDR3 spans 15 residues. CDR3 nucleotides: TGTGCCAGCAGCCTACTTGGCGGGAGAGGCAATGAGCAGTTCTTC. Protein: CASSLLGGRGNEQFF.

In DNA form, the CDR3 reads TGTGCCAGCAGCTTATTTCCGGACAGGGCGGATACTGAAGCTTTCTTT. This gives the protein CASSLFPDRADTEAFF. This sequence joins TRBV7-8 and TRBJ1-1; 8 nucleotides align to TRBD1. The germline V gene has CDR1 SGHVS and CDR2 FQNEAQ. The CDR3 length is 16 residues. V lost 2 bases to trimming and J lost 5 bases; unmatched junction nucleotides: 10.

J is TRBJ1-2 and V is TRBV7-2, with D unresolved. CDR3 length: 13 amino acids. Trimming shortened V by 2 bases and J by 4 bases, and 8 bases separated the two germline ends. Germline lookup yields CDR1 SGHTA and CDR2 FQGNSA. The CDR3 loop reads CASSLSSAYGYTF. CDR3 coding DNA: TGTGCCAGCAGCTTATCGAGTGCCTATGGCTACACCTTC.

This chain links TRBV5-1 with TRBJ2-5, with D perhaps matching TRBD1 (5 bases). The V and J ends lost 1 base and 2 bases respectively, with 9 bases between them. The CDR3 length is 14 residues. Germline V gene lookup returns CDR1 SGHRS and CDR2 YFSETQ. CDR3: CASSLKGNQETQYF. DNA for the CDR3: TGCGCCAGCAGCTTGAAGGGGAATCAAGAGACCCAGTACTTC.

As to this clone: One end of the junction is discordant with germline, which a read error may explain. Other nucleotide sequences from this sample produce the same CDR3. The rearrangement joins TRBV18 to TRBJ2-7; perhaps TRBD2 as D (5 bases). Germline lookup yields CDR1 KGHSH and CDR2 LQKENI. The CDR3 loop spans 14 amino acids. The CDR3 loop is CASSPLVTSDEQYF. CDR3 coding DNA: TGCGCCAGCTCACCACTAGTTACCTCGGACGAGCAGTACTTC.

In DNA form, the CDR3 reads TGTGCCAGCAGTTTCATGGCCGACACTGAAGCTTTCTTT. As protein: CASSFMADTEAFF. This chain uses TRBV9 with TRBJ1-1; D is unresolved. There are 13 residues in the CDR3. Germline-derived CDR1 and CDR2 are SGDLS and YYNGEE. Trimming removed 5 bases from V and 3 bases from J, with 11 bases in between. The whole variable domain, filled in from reference TRBV9 and TRBJ1-1, reads DSGVTQTPKHLITATGQRVTLRCSPRSGDLSVYWYQQSLDQGLQFLIQYYNGEERAKGNILERFSAQQFPDLHSELNLSSLELGDSALYFCASSFMADTEAFFGQGTRLTVV.

The chain is built from TRBV2 and TRBJ1-2, with D perhaps matching TRBD1 (6 bases). CDR3 length: 16 residues. Germline V lookup: CDR1 SNHLY, CDR2 FYNNEI. Trimming removed 4 bases from V and 0 bases from J, with 15 bases in between. The CDR3 sequence is CASSGDITGPNYGYTF. As DNA, the CDR3 is TGTGCCAGCAGTGGGGACATTACAGGACCTAACTATGGCTACACCTTC.

This chain connects TRBV4-3 to TRBJ2-5, with TRBD1 matching over 7 bases. The junction had 9 bases not matched to a gene; V was cut back by 3 bases and J by 5 bases. The CDR3 contains 15 residues. The germline V gene encodes CDR1 LGHNA and CDR2 YSLEER. CDR3 bases: TGCGCCAGCAGCCACGCTCGCGAGGGGGCTGAGACCCAGTACTTC. This gives the protein CASSHAREGAETQYF.

The chain couples TRBV6-5 to TRBJ1-2, with TRBD1 as a possible D gene (6 bases). The V gene lost 8 bases and the J gene lost 8 bases, with 18 bases spanning the gap. Germline V CDR1 and CDR2: MNHEY, SVGAGI. There are 13 residues in the CDR3. CDR3 DNA: TGTGCCAGCGGACAGATACCCCGGTTGGGCTACACCTTC. It translates to CASGQIPRLGYTF.

The rearrangement uses TRBV29-1 and TRBJ2-2; TRBD1 aligns across 10 bases. Germline V CDR1 and CDR2: SQVTM, ANQGSEA. The length of the CDR3 is 13 residues. The ends lost 6 bases at V and 4 bases at J; junction bases unmatched: 2. The CDR3 loop is CSVRTGGTGELFF. CDR3 bases: TGCAGCGTCAGGACAGGGGGCACCGGGGAGCTGTTTTTT.

This clone was seen a few times. The chain links TRBV29-1 to TRBJ1-2; 7 bases line up with TRBD1. Germline CDR1 and CDR2: SQVTM and ANQGSEA. Trimming at V came to 0 bases and at J to 8 bases, leaving 6 bases not matched to a gene. This CDR3 is 13 amino acids long. The CDR3 nucleotides are TGCAGCGTTGAAGATCCACAGGGGAACGGCTACACCTTC. Protein sequence: CSVEDPQGNGYTF.

This clone was observed once. The J gene is TRBJ2-1, the V gene TRBV24-1; the match to TRBD1 covers 8 bases. The V and J ends lost 7 bases and 7 bases, in that order; junction bases with no gene match: 11. The CDR3 is made up of 15 amino acids. Germline CDR1 is KGHDR and CDR2 is SFDVKD. The CDR3 is CATSRGRGRVNEQFF. The CDR3 bases are TGTGCCACCAGCCGGGGCAGGGGGCGTGTGAATGAGCAGTTCTTC.

This clone turned up a few times. The rearrangement uses TRBV12-3 or TRBV12-4 and TRBJ2-2; D is unclear. The germline V and J ends were trimmed by 6 bases and 10 bases, with 15 bases remaining between them. This CDR3 has 13 amino acids. The DNA of the CDR3 is TGTGCCAGCAGCTCGATACAGAGAACGGAGCTGTTTTTT. Its protein product is CASSSIQRTELFF.

V is TRBV7-8 and J is TRBJ2-1, with a tentative D call TRBD2 (6 bases). V was clipped by 4 bases and J by 9 bases, with 19 bases between them. CDR3 length: 15 residues. The germline V gene encodes CDR1 SGHVS and CDR2 FQNEAQ. DNA of the CDR3: TGTGCCAGCAGCTCTCGGGACTCCCCGCGGGTTGAGCAGTTCTTC. This sequence encodes CASSSRDSPRVEQFF.

The chain employs TRBV4-2 and TRBJ1-4; TRBD1 aligns across 8 bases. CDR1 LGHNA and CDR2 YNFKEQ come from the germline V gene. This CDR3 has 14 amino acids. Trimming at V came to 4 bases and at J to 5 bases, leaving 3 bases not matched to a gene. As DNA, the CDR3 is TGTGCCAGCAGCCGGGGACAGGAGAATGAAAAACTGTTTTTT. Its translation: CASSRGQENEKLFF.

The gene calls are TRBV10-3 and TRBJ1-6; the D gene is possibly TRBD1 (6 bases). The CDR3 is made up of 14 amino acids. Trimming took off 8 bases at V and 10 bases at J, with 18 bases between the two ends. CDR1 and CDR2 from the germline V gene are ENHRY and SYGVKD. The CDR3 DNA reads as TGTGCCATCCGCCGAGGACAGAGTGAATCACCCCTCCACTTT. Translated: CAIRRGQSESPLHF.

The chain combines TRBV24-1 with TRBJ2-1, with 9 bases lining up with TRBD2. This CDR3 region has 14 residues. Germline V lookup: CDR1 KGHDR, CDR2 SFDVKD. V lost 7 bases, J lost 7 bases, and 7 bases stayed unmatched. The CDR3 nucleotides are TGTGCCACCAGCTCCGGACTAGCGCGGAATGAGCAGTTCTTC. It is translated as CATSSGLARNEQFF.

The chain couples TRBV27 to TRBJ1-6; 9 nucleotides line up with TRBD1. Germline V gene lookup returns CDR1 MNHEY and CDR2 SMNVEV (reference sequence). This CDR3 is 18 amino acids long. Trimming at V came to 3 bases and at J to 0 bases, leaving 6 bases not matched to a gene. CDR3 bases: TGTGCCAGCAGTTTGAACAGGGGGCCGAGCTCCTATAATTCACCCCTCCACTTT. Translated, it gives CASSLNRGPSSYNSPLHF.

The chain joins TRBV24-1 to TRBJ2-7, with 8 bases that match TRBD1. Germline trimming cut 8 bases from V and 4 bases from J; bases unmatched to any gene: 6. The germline V gene has CDR1 KGHDR and CDR2 SFDVKD. The CDR3 totals 13 residues. Here the CDR3 reads CATMETGAYEQYF. CDR3 nucleotides: TGTGCCACCATGGAGACAGGGGCTTACGAGCAGTACTTC.

This chain links TRBV24-1 with TRBJ2-5, with D perhaps TRBD1 (7 bases). The germline CDR1 and CDR2 sequences are KGHDR and SFDVKD. CDR3 length: 15 amino acids. The V and J ends lost 5 bases and 5 bases respectively, with 17 bases between them. In DNA, the CDR3 is TGTGCCACCAGTGTGTTCCAGGGGGGTGGGGAGACCCAGTACTTC. It yields the protein CATSVFQGGGETQYF.

The chain's CDR3 is CAISAAGTGSSYEQYF. Here the CDR3 DNA reads TGTGCCATCAGTGCCGCCGGGACAGGGTCTTCCTACGAGCAGTACTTC. The V call is TRBV10-3, the J call TRBJ2-7, with 9 bases matching TRBD1. Germline CDR1 and CDR2: ENHRY and SYGVKD. The CDR3 length is 16 residues. V shed 4 bases and J 1 base; nucleotides not matched to a gene: 8.

In DNA, the CDR3 is TGTGCCAGCAGCGTCCGGGACAGGGGGCTACACGAGCAGTACTTC. It codes for CASSVRDRGLHEQYF. The rearrangement joins TRBV9 to TRBJ2-7; 12 nucleotides match TRBD1. The germline V gene has CDR1 SGDLS and CDR2 YYNGEE. The J segment lost 5 bases and the V segment lost 2 bases, leaving 5 bases of the junction unmatched. CDR3 length: 15 residues.

The V and J genes are TRBV11-2 and TRBJ1-1; 8 nucleotides match TRBD1. After removal of 5 bases from V and 8 bases from J, the junction contained 4 bases not matched to a gene. CDR1 is SGHAT and CDR2 is FQNNGV in the germline V gene. The CDR3 sequence is 12 residues long. CDR3 protein: CASSPGGREAFF. The CDR3 DNA reads TGTGCCAGCAGCCCAGGGGGCAGGGAAGCTTTCTTT.

V gene TRBV7-3 combines with J gene TRBJ2-7; 7 bases align to TRBD2. Germline-derived CDR1 and CDR2 are SGHTA and FQGTGA. This CDR3 is 16 amino acids long. J was trimmed by 1 base and V by 6 bases; bases with no gene match: 12. The CDR3 protein is CASSRTGPSGSYEQYF. Here the CDR3 DNA reads TGTGCCAGCAGTCGTACTGGGCCTAGCGGTTCCTACGAGCAGTACTTC. Looking up the rest from reference TRBV7-3 and TRBJ2-7 gives the full variable domain: GAGVSQTPSNKVTEKGKYVELRCDPISGHTALYWYRQSLGQGPEFLIYFQGTGAADDSGLPNDRFFAVRPEGSVSTLKIQRTERGDSAVYLCASSRTGPSGSYEQYFGPGTRLTVT.

This clone was found a few times. This rearrangement joins TRBV28 to TRBJ1-2; D perhaps matches TRBD1 (5 bases). The CDR3 sequence is 15 residues long. V lost 3 bases to trimming and J lost 2 bases, with 13 bases between them. Germline V gene data show CDR1 as MDHEN and CDR2 as SYDVKM. The CDR3: CASSFAGAGNYGYTF. Here the CDR3 DNA reads TGTGCCAGCAGTTTTGCCGGGGCGGGAAACTATGGCTACACCTTC.

This clone appeared a single time. J is TRBJ2-1 and V is TRBV7-3, with TRBD2 matching over 14 bases. CDR1 and CDR2 from the germline V gene are SGHTA and FQGTGA. Germline trimming cut 5 bases from V and 8 bases from J; bases unmatched to any gene: 8. The CDR3 runs 16 residues. The chain's CDR3 is CASSPGTSGSGDEQFF. Written as DNA, the CDR3 is TGTGCCAGCAGCCCCGGGACTAGCGGGAGTGGTGATGAGCAGTTCTTC.

The chain employs TRBV27 and TRBJ2-3, with TRBD2 matching over 7 bases. With V trimmed by 2 bases and J by 0 bases, 8 bases remained unmatched. Germline V gene data show CDR1 as MNHEY and CDR2 as SMNVEV (reference sequence). The CDR3 contains 17 residues. The CDR3 bases are TGTGCCAGCAGTTTAATCCAGCGCGGGAGTAGCACAGATACGCAGTATTTT. As protein: CASSLIQRGSSTDTQYF.

This chain links TRBV9 with TRBJ1-1; TRBD1 agrees at 9 bases. V shed 4 bases, J shed 4 bases, and the junction held 5 bases outside the gene matches. Germline CDR1 is SGDLS and CDR2 is YYNGEE. There are 14 residues in the CDR3. CDR3 in DNA: TGTGCCAGCAGCCCAAAGACAGGGGGCACTGAAGCTTTCTTT. This sequence encodes CASSPKTGGTEAFF.